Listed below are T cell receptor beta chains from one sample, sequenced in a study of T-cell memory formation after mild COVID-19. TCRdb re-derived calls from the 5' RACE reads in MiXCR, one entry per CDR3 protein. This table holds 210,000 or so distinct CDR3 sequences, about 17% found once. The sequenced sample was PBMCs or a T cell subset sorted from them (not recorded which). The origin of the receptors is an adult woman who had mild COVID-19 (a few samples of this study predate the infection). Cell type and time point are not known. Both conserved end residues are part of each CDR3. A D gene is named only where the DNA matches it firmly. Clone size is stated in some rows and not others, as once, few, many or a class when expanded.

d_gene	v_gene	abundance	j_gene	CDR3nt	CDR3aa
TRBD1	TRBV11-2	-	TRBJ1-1	TGTGCCAGCAGCCCAAACAGGGGGCGTACTGAAGCTTTCTTT	CASSPNRGRTEAFF
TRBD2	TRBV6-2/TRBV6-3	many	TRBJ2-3	TGTGCCAGCAGTTTCGGACTAGCGGGGAGAGATACGCAGTATTTT	CASSFGLAGRDTQYF
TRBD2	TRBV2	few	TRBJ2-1	TGTGCCAGCAGTGTGACTAGCGGGAGCGGGGTTGAGCAGTTCTTC	CASSVTSGSGVEQFF
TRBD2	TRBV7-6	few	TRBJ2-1	TGTGCCAGCAGCTTAGGCGGGACTAGTTACAATGAGCAGTTCTTC	CASSLGGTSYNEQFF
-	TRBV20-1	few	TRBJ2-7	TGCAGTGCTAGAGTGTGGGCTCTAAGCTCCTACGAGCAGTACTTC	CSARVWALSSYEQYF
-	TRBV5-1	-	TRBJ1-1	TGCGCCAGCACCTTAGTTAACATGAACACTGAAGCTTTCTTT	CASTLVNMNTEAFF
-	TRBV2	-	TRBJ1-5	TGTGCCAGCAGTGTGACGGCTTATAGCAATCAGCCCCAGCATTTT	CASSVTAYSNQPQHF
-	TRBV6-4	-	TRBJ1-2	TGTGCCAGCAGACCGGGGAGCTATGGCTACACCTTC	CASRPGSYGYTF
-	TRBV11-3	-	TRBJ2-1	TGTGCCAGCAGCTCAAGGGTGAATGAGCAGTTCTTC	CASSSRVNEQFF
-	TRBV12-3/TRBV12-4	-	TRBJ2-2	TGTGCCAGCATTGGGAGAAGGGGAAACCTACGCACCGGGGAGCTGTTTTTT	CASIGRRGNLRTGELFF
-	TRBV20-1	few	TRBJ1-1	TGCAGTGCTCGTACGGGGGGGGCGAACACTGAAGCTTTCTTT	CSARTGGANTEAFF
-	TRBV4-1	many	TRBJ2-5	TGCGCCAGCAGCCGCCCTGGAGAGGGGAAGACCCAGTACTTC	CASSRPGEGKTQYF
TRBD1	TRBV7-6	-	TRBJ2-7	TGTGCCAGCAGCTTAGAAGGACAGGTTATTTTCGGCGAGCAGTACTTC	CASSLEGQVIFGEQYF
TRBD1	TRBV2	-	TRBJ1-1	TGTGCCAGCAGTGGGACCCGGGACAGGGCCACTGAAGCTTTCTTT	CASSGTRDRATEAFF
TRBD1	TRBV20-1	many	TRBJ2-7	TGCAGTGCCCGCTCCCGGGACAGGGCGTCCTACGAGCAGTACTTC	CSARSRDRASYEQYF
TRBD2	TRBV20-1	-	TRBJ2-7	TGCAGTGTTGAGGGGCGGGGGAGCTCCTACGAGCAGTACTTC	CSVEGRGSSYEQYF
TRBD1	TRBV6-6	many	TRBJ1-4	TGTGCCAGCAGTTCCCCAGGGGGATACTTTTTTTTT	CASSSPGGYFFF
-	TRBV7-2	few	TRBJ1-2	TGTGCCAGCAGCTTATCGGTCTCAATTACAGGGAATGGCTACACCTTC	CASSLSVSITGNGYTF
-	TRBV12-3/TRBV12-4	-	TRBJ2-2	TGTGCCAGCAGTCAAGGGGTCGGACCGTGGGTCGGGGAGCTGTTTTTT	CASSQGVGPWVGELFF
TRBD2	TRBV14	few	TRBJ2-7	TGTGCCAGCAGCCAAGATATAGCGGGGACCTACGAGCAGTACTTC	CASSQDIAGTYEQYF
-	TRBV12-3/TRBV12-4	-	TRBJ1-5	TGTGCCAGCAGTTTAAACGGAAATAGCAATCAGCCCCAGCATTTT	CASSLNGNSNQPQHF
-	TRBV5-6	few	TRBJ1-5	TGTGCCAGCAGCGATGCCTCTAGCGGCAATCAGCCCCAGCATTTT	CASSDASSGNQPQHF
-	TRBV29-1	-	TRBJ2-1	TGCAGCGTCGTTGTCCTCGAGCAGTTCTTC	CSVVVLEQFF
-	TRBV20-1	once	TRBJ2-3	TGCAGTGCCTCGCGGGCGGGGACAGATACGCAGTATTTT	CSASRAGTDTQYF
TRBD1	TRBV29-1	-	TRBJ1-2	TGCAGCGTTGAAAGCCGGGGACAGCCCTATGGCTACACCTTC	CSVESRGQPYGYTF
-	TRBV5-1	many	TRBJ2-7	TGCGCCAGCACCTGGGGCTTGGAAAACGACGAGCAGTACTTC	CASTWGLENDEQYF
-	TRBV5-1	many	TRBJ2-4	TGCGCCAGCAGCGAAGGACATATCAGGGAGAACATTCAGTACTTC	CASSEGHIRENIQYF
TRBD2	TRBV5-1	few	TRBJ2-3	TGCGCCAGCAGCTTGATCAGCGGGAGGGCCTCCCCAGATACGCAGTATTTT	CASSLISGRASPDTQYF
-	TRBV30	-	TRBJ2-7	TGTGCCTGGAGTGAGAAATACGAGCAGTACTTC	CAWSEKYEQYF
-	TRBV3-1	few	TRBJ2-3	TGTGCCAGCAGCCTCTGGGTCACCCCAGATACGCAGTATTTT	CASSLWVTPDTQYF
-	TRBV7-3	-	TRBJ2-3	TGTGCCAGCAGCTTAGGCGGGGCCCAAGATACGCAGTATTTT	CASSLGGAQDTQYF
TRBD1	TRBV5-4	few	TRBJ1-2	TGTGCCAGCAGCTGGGCAGACAGGGAAGGGGGCTACACCTTC	CASSWADREGGYTF
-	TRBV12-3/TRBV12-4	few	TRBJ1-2	TGTGCCAGCAGACCAGACAGGAATGGTGGCTACACCTTC	CASRPDRNGGYTF
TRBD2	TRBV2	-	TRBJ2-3	TGTGCCAGCATCTTTAGCGGGGGCACAGATACGCAGTATTTT	CASIFSGGTDTQYF
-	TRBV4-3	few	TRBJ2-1	TGCGCCAGCAGCCAAGGCCCTGAGCAGTTCTTC	CASSQGPEQFF
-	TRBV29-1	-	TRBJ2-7	TGCAGCGTTCGGGACACCACCTACGAGCAGTACTTC	CSVRDTTYEQYF
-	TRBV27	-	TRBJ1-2	TGTGCCAGCAGTCCCGACCGGACTATCTATGGCTACACCTTC	CASSPDRTIYGYTF
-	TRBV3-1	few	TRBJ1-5	TGTGCCAGCAGCCAAGCCCGTCAGCCCCAGCATTTT	CASSQARQPQHF
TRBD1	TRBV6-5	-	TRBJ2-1	TGTGCCAGCAGATCGACAGGGGGGAATGAGCAGTTCTTC	CASRSTGGNEQFF
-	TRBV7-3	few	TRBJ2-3	TGTGCCAGCAGCTTTAGCGTTGGTAGCACAGATACGCAGTATTTT	CASSFSVGSTDTQYF